Presented here are 4 T cell receptor beta chains from one specimen sequenced in a study of blood T cell repertoires in COVID-19. Repertoires were generated with immunoSEQ multiplex PCR, while TCRdb's copy carries only in-frame clones and drops some. Of approximately 220,000 clones in the sample, 86% were seen once. Sample: PBMCs or T cells enriched from blood (not recorded which). The source is a woman aged 40 to 55 with acute COVID-19.

This chain links TRBV21-1 with TRBJ2-3; TRBD2 was called by the table and not checked on the DNA. TRBV21-1 is termed a pseudogene. The CDR3 is 23 amino acids. CDR3 DNA: TGTGCCAGCAGCAAATACCCGGAACAACCGGGACTAGCGGGAGCCCGGGGAGCAGATACGCAGTATTTT. This encodes CASSKYPEQPGLAGARGADTQYF.

V usage is TRBV5-8 and J usage is TRBJ2-5; a possible D gene is TRBD2 (5 bases). From germline, CDR1 is SGHTS and CDR2 YDEGEE. Trimming took off 0 bases at V and 4 bases at J, with 10 bases between the two ends. CDR3 length equals 14 residues. Here the CDR3 DNA reads TGTGCCAGCAGCTTGGGGCAGGCGGGAGAGACCCAGTACTTC. It encodes CASSLGQAGETQYF.

The rearrangement links TRBV12-3 or TRBV12-4 to TRBJ1-4; 7 bases map to TRBD1. The CDR3 runs to 13 residues. The V segment lost 1 base and the J segment 10 bases; nucleotides outside the gene matches: 3. The CDR3 DNA reads as TGTGCCAGCAGTTTAGGACAGGGCGGAAAACTGTTTTTT. This sequence encodes CASSLGQGGKLFF.

The J gene is TRBJ1-1, the V gene TRBV2; 7 bases map to TRBD1. J lost 1 base, V lost 3 bases, and 5 bases had no gene match. The CDR3 totals 15 residues. Germline lookup yields CDR1 SNHLY and CDR2 FYNNEI. Written as DNA, the CDR3 is TGTGCCAGCAGTGATTTGGGGACAGCGAACACTGAAGCTTTCTTT. This encodes CASSDLGTANTEAFF.